A single sample is the source of the 5 T cell receptor beta chains below, sequenced in a study of beta chain features in type 1 diabetes. Expressed TCRB transcripts were sequenced because the entire RNA isolate underwent reverse transcription. Profiling relied on immunoSEQ multiplex PCR, and the TCRdb table lists in-frame clones only, not all of them. Of hundreds of thousands of clones listed, around 13% are singletons. Sequencing input: naive CD4+ T cells from blood. These receptors were obtained from a young man in good health.

A few counts support this clone. This chain uses TRBV7-2 with TRBJ1-1, with TRBD1 as a possible D gene (6 bases). From germline, CDR1 is SGHTA and CDR2 FQGNSA. There are 14 residues in the CDR3. V lost 2 bases and J lost 1, with 8 bases in between. CDR3 in amino acids: CASSLWGQNTEAFF. The CDR3 nucleotides read TGTGCCAGCAGCTTATGGGGACAGAACACTGAAGCTTTCTTT.

This clone was seen more than once but under ten times. This chain connects TRBV6-5 to TRBJ1-5; no firm D call. This CDR3 comprises 13 residues. V gave up 2 bases and J gave up 7 bases, with 9 bases separating them. Germline V gene data show CDR1 as MNHEY and CDR2 as SVGAGI. The CDR3 coding sequence is TGTGCCAGCAGTTACGGTCTTCGGCAGCCCCAGCATTTT. As protein: CASSYGLRQPQHF.

The chain couples TRBV7-9 to TRBJ1-1; D not resolved. The CDR3 is 12 residues long. V dropped 1 base and J dropped 7 bases, with 7 bases sitting between them. Germline values: CDR1 SEHNR, CDR2 FQNEAQ (reference sequence). The CDR3 DNA reads as TGTGCCAGCAGCTTAGGGGCCCGTGAAGCTTTCTTT. Encoded protein: CASSLGAREAFF.

This clone turned up a few times. The V gene is TRBV19, the J gene TRBJ2-6, with 8 bases that match TRBD1. This CDR3 contains 18 residues. The junction had 9 bases not matched to a gene; V was cut back by 4 bases and J by 1 base. Germline V gene sequence: CDR1 LNHDA, CDR2 SQIVND (reference sequence). CDR3 sequence reads: CASSTWTGSSSGANVLTF. CDR3 in DNA: TGTGCCAGTAGTACCTGGACAGGGAGCAGTTCTGGGGCCAACGTCCTGACTTTC.

The gene calls are TRBV27 and TRBJ1-2, with 9 bases fitting TRBD1. The germline V gene encodes CDR1 MNHEY and CDR2 SMNVEV (reference sequence). The trim removed 1 base at V and 2 bases at J, leaving 5 bases unmatched. The CDR3 has 16 amino acids. The chain's CDR3 is CASSLFGTGWNYGYTF. The CDR3 nucleotides are TGTGCCAGCAGTTTATTTGGGACAGGGTGGAACTATGGCTACACCTTC.